These T cell receptor beta chains were read from a single sample in a study of naive and memory T cell subsets. Each CDR3 protein is one row after TCRdb ran MiXCR on the UMI-ligation and nested PCR reads. The repertoire holds fewer than 30,000 distinct CDR3 sequences, with roughly 5.4% as singletons. Sequenced material: blood. Receptors were obtained from an adult in good health. The CDR3 runs from the conserved cysteine through the conserved F or W. A D gene is named only where the DNA matches it firmly. A clone size is listed for some rows: how often the clone was seen (once, few, many), or a class if it is expanded.

clone size: NA; D gene: NA; J gene: TRBJ2-7; V gene: TRBV5-1; CDR3 length: 15; CDR3 protein: CASSHGGGTDYEQYF; CDR3 DNA: TGCGCCAGCAGCCATGGTGGGGGAACAGACTACGAGCAGTACTTC
clone size: few; D gene: NA; J gene: TRBJ2-1; V gene: TRBV7-9; CDR3 length: 16; CDR3 protein: CASSALPGQPTLEQFF; CDR3 DNA: TGTGCCAGCAGCGCATTACCGGGACAACCCACGCTTGAGCAGTTCTTC
clone size: many; D gene: NA; J gene: TRBJ2-5; V gene: TRBV9; CDR3 length: 16; CDR3 protein: CASSVASSGVGETQYF; CDR3 DNA: TGTGCCAGCAGCGTAGCTTCTTCAGGGGTTGGAGAGACCCAGTACTTC
clone size: NA; D gene: TRBD1; J gene: TRBJ2-7; V gene: TRBV7-3; CDR3 length: 15; CDR3 protein: CASSSSGTGGHEQYF; CDR3 DNA: TGTGCCAGCAGCTCGTCCGGGACAGGGGGCCACGAGCAGTACTTC
clone size: many; D gene: NA; J gene: TRBJ2-2; V gene: TRBV4-3; CDR3 length: 17; CDR3 protein: CASSLGSGVDGTGELFF; CDR3 DNA: TGCGCCAGCAGCCTAGGAAGTGGGGTTGACGGGACCGGGGAGCTGTTTTTT
clone size: NA; D gene: NA; J gene: TRBJ1-1; V gene: TRBV5-1; CDR3 length: 14; CDR3 protein: CASSLETGKTEAFF; CDR3 DNA: TGCGCCAGCAGCTTGGAAACAGGGAAGACTGAAGCTTTCTTT
clone size: many; D gene: NA; J gene: TRBJ1-3; V gene: TRBV10-3; CDR3 length: 13; CDR3 protein: CAISESDLGTIYF; CDR3 DNA: TGTGCCATCAGTGAGTCAGACCTCGGCACCATATATTTT
clone size: many; D gene: NA; J gene: TRBJ2-3; V gene: TRBV7-2; CDR3 length: 13; CDR3 protein: CASSLASTDTQYF; CDR3 DNA: TGTGCCAGCAGCTTAGCCAGCACAGATACGCAGTATTTT
clone size: many; D gene: TRBD1; J gene: TRBJ2-7; V gene: TRBV6-5; CDR3 length: 15; CDR3 protein: CASTTVDRGHPALYF; CDR3 DNA: TGTGCCAGCACGACGGTGGACAGGGGCCACCCCGCGCTCTACTTC
clone size: NA; D gene: TRBD2; J gene: TRBJ2-1; V gene: TRBV20-1; CDR3 length: 15; CDR3 protein: CSANSGSGSYNEQFF; CDR3 DNA: TGCAGTGCAAATAGCGGGAGCGGGTCCTACAATGAGCAGTTCTTC
clone size: many; D gene: NA; J gene: TRBJ2-3; V gene: TRBV24-1; CDR3 length: 16; CDR3 protein: CATSDLTGTSTDTQYF; CDR3 DNA: TGTGCCACCAGTGATTTAACGGGAACTAGCACAGATACGCAGTATTTT
clone size: NA; D gene: TRBD1; J gene: TRBJ1-2; V gene: TRBV4-1; CDR3 length: 18; CDR3 protein: CATRTGDGQGARAWGYTF; CDR3 DNA: TGCGCCACCAGGACCGGGGACGGACAGGGGGCCCGGGCGTGGGGCTACACCTTC
clone size: many; D gene: NA; J gene: TRBJ1-1; V gene: TRBV20-1; CDR3 length: 13; CDR3 protein: CSASKGPNTEAFF; CDR3 DNA: TGCAGTGCTAGTAAGGGACCGAACACTGAAGCTTTCTTT
clone size: NA; D gene: NA; J gene: TRBJ1-5; V gene: TRBV19; CDR3 length: 14; CDR3 protein: CASHRGRPDQPQHF; CDR3 DNA: TGTGCCAGTCACCGGGGGCGACCGGATCAGCCCCAGCATTTT
clone size: many; D gene: TRBD1; J gene: TRBJ2-7; V gene: TRBV10-3; CDR3 length: 17; CDR3 protein: CAIKGQGANGSSYEQYF; CDR3 DNA: TGTGCCATCAAGGGACAGGGGGCAAATGGAAGCTCCTACGAGCAGTACTTC
clone size: many; D gene: NA; J gene: TRBJ1-2; V gene: TRBV7-8; CDR3 length: 13; CDR3 protein: CASSSRANYGYTF; CDR3 DNA: TGTGCCAGCAGCTCACGGGCTAACTATGGCTACACCTTC
clone size: many; D gene: TRBD1; J gene: TRBJ2-5; V gene: TRBV7-9; CDR3 length: 17; CDR3 protein: CASSLGVYRGLRETQYF; CDR3 DNA: TGTGCCAGCAGCTTGGGGGTGTACAGGGGGCTACGTGAGACCCAGTACTTC
clone size: many; D gene: TRBD1; J gene: TRBJ2-2; V gene: TRBV28; CDR3 length: 15; CDR3 protein: CASRKGQTSTGELFF; CDR3 DNA: TGTGCCAGCAGGAAGGGACAGACCTCCACCGGGGAGCTGTTTTTT
clone size: many; D gene: NA; J gene: TRBJ2-1; V gene: TRBV12-3/TRBV12-4; CDR3 length: 15; CDR3 protein: CASTPYSGVLDEQFF; CDR3 DNA: TGTGCCAGCACCCCTTATTCGGGCGTCTTGGATGAGCAGTTCTTC
clone size: medium-sized; D gene: NA; J gene: TRBJ2-3; V gene: TRBV5-1; CDR3 length: 14; CDR3 protein: CASSLAGVGDTQYF; CDR3 DNA: TGCGCCAGCAGCTTGGCCGGGGTTGGAGATACGCAGTATTTT
clone size: many; D gene: TRBD2; J gene: TRBJ2-7; V gene: TRBV20-1; CDR3 length: 14; CDR3 protein: CSAPWEGGSYEQYF; CDR3 DNA: TGCAGTGCCCCGTGGGAGGGAGGCTCCTACGAGCAGTACTTC
clone size: many; D gene: NA; J gene: TRBJ1-5; V gene: TRBV24-1; CDR3 length: 14; CDR3 protein: CATSDSRVNQPQHF; CDR3 DNA: TGTGCCACCAGTGACTCCCGGGTAAATCAGCCCCAGCATTTT
clone size: many; D gene: NA; J gene: TRBJ2-7; V gene: TRBV10-3; CDR3 length: 14; CDR3 protein: CAISEVAGADEQYF; CDR3 DNA: TGTGCCATCAGTGAGGTCGCAGGGGCGGACGAGCAGTACTTC
clone size: many; D gene: NA; J gene: TRBJ2-7; V gene: TRBV6-1; CDR3 length: 15; CDR3 protein: CASTETDPSSYEQYF; CDR3 DNA: TGTGCCAGCACCGAGACTGACCCTAGCTCCTACGAGCAGTACTTC
clone size: many; D gene: NA; J gene: TRBJ2-1; V gene: TRBV19; CDR3 length: 12; CDR3 protein: CASSIGRLVMVF; CDR3 DNA: TGTGCCAGTAGTATAGGAAGACTAGTGATGGTCTTC
clone size: many; D gene: NA; J gene: TRBJ2-7; V gene: TRBV7-2; CDR3 length: 14; CDR3 protein: CASSALPTSYEQYF; CDR3 DNA: TGTGCCAGCAGCGCCCTACCCACCTCCTACGAGCAGTACTTC
clone size: NA; D gene: TRBD2; J gene: TRBJ2-1; V gene: TRBV7-2; CDR3 length: 17; CDR3 protein: CASSLGPLAGLSNEQFF; CDR3 DNA: TGTGCCAGCAGCTTAGGCCCTCTAGCGGGGTTAAGCAATGAGCAGTTCTTC
clone size: NA; D gene: NA; J gene: TRBJ2-2; V gene: TRBV12-3/TRBV12-4; CDR3 length: 14; CDR3 protein: CASSSRQVTGELFF; CDR3 DNA: TGTGCCAGCAGTTCCCGACAGGTCACCGGGGAGCTGTTTTTT
clone size: many; D gene: TRBD2; J gene: TRBJ2-5; V gene: TRBV20-1; CDR3 length: 14; CDR3 protein: CSAAGLAGRETQYF; CDR3 DNA: TGCAGTGCCGCGGGACTAGCGGGACGAGAGACCCAGTACTTC
clone size: many; D gene: TRBD2; J gene: TRBJ2-1; V gene: TRBV4-2; CDR3 length: 20; CDR3 protein: CASSQELVGSGRPGYNEQFF; CDR3 DNA: TGTGCCAGCAGCCAAGAACTCGTGGGTAGCGGGAGGCCGGGGTACAATGAGCAGTTCTTC
clone size: few; D gene: NA; J gene: TRBJ2-2; V gene: TRBV6-5; CDR3 length: 13; CDR3 protein: CASSYQAAGELFF; CDR3 DNA: TGTGCCAGCAGTTACCAGGCTGCCGGGGAGCTGTTTTTT
clone size: NA; D gene: NA; J gene: TRBJ1-5; V gene: TRBV19; CDR3 length: 18; CDR3 protein: CASMGTTAALDSNQPQHF; CDR3 DNA: TGTGCCAGTATGGGGACGACAGCCGCCCTGGATAGCAATCAGCCCCAGCATTTT
clone size: few; D gene: TRBD2; J gene: TRBJ2-7; V gene: TRBV5-1; CDR3 length: 16; CDR3 protein: CASSLRTSGSSYEQYF; CDR3 DNA: TGCGCCAGCAGCCTCCGGACTAGCGGCAGCTCCTACGAGCAGTACTTC
clone size: NA; D gene: NA; J gene: TRBJ2-1; V gene: TRBV7-2; CDR3 length: 11; CDR3 protein: CASSCRNEQFF; CDR3 DNA: TGTGCCAGCAGCTGTAGAAATGAGCAGTTCTTC
clone size: many; D gene: NA; J gene: TRBJ2-3; V gene: TRBV7-2; CDR3 length: 13; CDR3 protein: CASSSNIGDTQYF; CDR3 DNA: TGTGCCAGCAGCTCGAACATAGGAGATACGCAGTATTTT
clone size: many; D gene: NA; J gene: TRBJ2-2; V gene: TRBV6-5; CDR3 length: 16; CDR3 protein: CASSYSTEGRTGELFF; CDR3 DNA: TGTGCCAGCAGTTACTCGACGGAGGGGAGGACCGGGGAGCTGTTTTTT
clone size: NA; D gene: NA; J gene: TRBJ1-5; V gene: TRBV4-1; CDR3 length: 15; CDR3 protein: CASSQIPTANQPQHF; CDR3 DNA: TGCGCCAGCAGCCAAATTCCGACAGCGAATCAGCCCCAGCATTTT
clone size: many; D gene: NA; J gene: TRBJ1-3; V gene: TRBV7-2; CDR3 length: 16; CDR3 protein: CASSLDRVSSGNTIYF; CDR3 DNA: TGTGCCAGCAGCTTAGATAGAGTTTCCTCTGGAAACACCATATATTTT
clone size: many; D gene: TRBD1; J gene: TRBJ2-5; V gene: TRBV20-1; CDR3 length: 15; CDR3 protein: CSASEQEAQGETQYF; CDR3 DNA: TGCAGTGCGTCAGAACAGGAGGCACAGGGGGAGACCCAGTACTTC
clone size: many; D gene: NA; J gene: TRBJ2-1; V gene: TRBV10-3; CDR3 length: 17; CDR3 protein: CAISDPPGTPKQNEQFF; CDR3 DNA: TGTGCCATCAGTGACCCCCCCGGAACCCCAAAACAAAATGAGCAGTTCTTC
clone size: many; D gene: TRBD1; J gene: TRBJ1-2; V gene: TRBV20-1; CDR3 length: 13; CDR3 protein: CSASPGTGVRYTF; CDR3 DNA: TGCAGTGCTAGCCCCGGGACAGGGGTTCGCTACACCTTC
clone size: many; D gene: NA; J gene: TRBJ2-1; V gene: TRBV9; CDR3 length: 11; CDR3 protein: CASSVKNEQFF; CDR3 DNA: TGTGCCAGCAGCGTCAAAAATGAGCAGTTCTTC
clone size: many; D gene: NA; J gene: TRBJ1-5; V gene: TRBV28; CDR3 length: 11; CDR3 protein: CASAHGQPQHF; CDR3 DNA: TGTGCCAGCGCGCATGGACAGCCCCAGCATTTT
clone size: few; D gene: NA; J gene: TRBJ2-2; V gene: TRBV2; CDR3 length: 16; CDR3 protein: CASSEAGAGPTGELFF; CDR3 DNA: TGTGCCAGCAGTGAAGCGGGGGCAGGACCCACCGGGGAGCTGTTTTTT
clone size: many; D gene: NA; J gene: TRBJ2-6; V gene: TRBV28; CDR3 length: 14; CDR3 protein: CASSPPSGANVLTF; CDR3 DNA: TGTGCCAGCAGTCCTCCCTCGGGGGCCAACGTCCTGACTTTC
clone size: few; D gene: NA; J gene: TRBJ2-6; V gene: TRBV28; CDR3 length: 15; CDR3 protein: CASSGGRQGANVLTF; CDR3 DNA: TGTGCCAGCAGCGGGGGTCGACAGGGGGCCAACGTCCTGACTTTC
clone size: few; D gene: NA; J gene: TRBJ2-2; V gene: TRBV19; CDR3 length: 16; CDR3 protein: CASSIFFRANTGELFF; CDR3 DNA: TGTGCCAGTAGTATCTTCTTCCGGGCGAACACCGGGGAGCTGTTTTTT
clone size: NA; D gene: NA; J gene: TRBJ1-1; V gene: TRBV29-1; CDR3 length: 14; CDR3 protein: CSVVIQGTGTEAFF; CDR3 DNA: TGCAGCGTCGTAATACAGGGTACCGGCACTGAAGCTTTCTTT
clone size: many; D gene: TRBD2; J gene: TRBJ2-7; V gene: TRBV6-2/TRBV6-3; CDR3 length: 16; CDR3 protein: CASSRGLAGVSYEQYF; CDR3 DNA: TGTGCCAGCAGCCGTGGACTAGCGGGAGTTTCCTACGAGCAGTACTTC
clone size: many; D gene: TRBD1; J gene: TRBJ1-4; V gene: TRBV30; CDR3 length: 14; CDR3 protein: CAWSPGQGNEKLFF; CDR3 DNA: TGTGCCTGGAGTCCGGGACAGGGGAATGAAAAACTGTTTTTT
clone size: many; D gene: NA; J gene: TRBJ2-5; V gene: TRBV25-1; CDR3 length: 14; CDR3 protein: CASSESGTSGTQYF; CDR3 DNA: TGTGCCAGCAGTGAATCGGGCACGAGCGGCACCCAGTACTTC
clone size: few; D gene: TRBD1; J gene: TRBJ1-1; V gene: TRBV5-4; CDR3 length: 12; CDR3 protein: CASSLGGEEAFF; CDR3 DNA: TGTGCCAGCAGCTTAGGGGGCGAAGAAGCTTTCTTT
clone size: many; D gene: NA; J gene: TRBJ2-1; V gene: TRBV20-1; CDR3 length: 14; CDR3 protein: CSAREGGPLNEQFF; CDR3 DNA: TGCAGTGCTAGAGAGGGCGGGCCCCTGAATGAGCAGTTCTTC
clone size: many; D gene: NA; J gene: TRBJ2-7; V gene: TRBV12-3/TRBV12-4; CDR3 length: 13; CDR3 protein: CASSFQGRYEQYF; CDR3 DNA: TGTGCCAGCAGTTTCCAGGGACGATACGAGCAGTACTTC
clone size: many; D gene: NA; J gene: TRBJ2-2; V gene: TRBV5-6; CDR3 length: 14; CDR3 protein: CASSFLELAGELFF; CDR3 DNA: TGTGCCAGCAGCTTCCTAGAGCTCGCCGGGGAGCTGTTTTTT